Listed below are T cell receptor beta chains from one sample, sequenced in a study of T cell responses to AZD1222 COVID-19 vaccine. The table came from immunoSEQ multiplex PCR; TCRdb's copy has only in-frame clones and leaves some out. This table has 120,000 or so clones, about 92% appearing once. This specimen was peripheral blood, taken on day 0 of AZD1222 vaccination. Receptor source: an adult in good health. Each CDR3 is given with its conserved first and last residue. The D gene is left open where the match is weak. The size entry is marked missing in some rows and otherwise reads once, few, many or a size class.

abundance: -; d_gene: -; j_gene: TRBJ2-1; v_gene: TRBV4-2; CDR3aa: CASSQGRSYNGQFF; CDR3nt: TGTGCCAGCAGCCAAGGTAGGAGCTACAATGGGCAGTTCTTC
abundance: -; d_gene: -; j_gene: TRBJ1-1; v_gene: TRBV7-8; CDR3aa: CASSLDGFEAFF; CDR3nt: TGTGCCAGCAGCTTAGATGGGTTTGAAGCTTTCTTT
abundance: -; d_gene: TRBD2; j_gene: TRBJ2-7; v_gene: TRBV5-1; CDR3aa: CASTVGLAGYYEQYF; CDR3nt: TGCGCCAGTACCGTGGGACTAGCGGGGTACTACGAGCAGTACTTC
abundance: once; d_gene: -; j_gene: TRBJ1-1; v_gene: TRBV5-4; CDR3aa: CASSLVRGQDLEAFF; CDR3nt: TGTGCCAGCAGCTTGGTTCGGGGTCAGGACCTTGAAGCTTTCTTT
abundance: -; d_gene: -; j_gene: TRBJ1-2; v_gene: TRBV20-1; CDR3aa: CSAGQNYGYTF; CDR3nt: TGCAGTGCTGGACAGAACTATGGCTACACCTTC
abundance: few; d_gene: -; j_gene: TRBJ1-4; v_gene: TRBV6-5; CDR3aa: CASQTAGLNEKLFF; CDR3nt: TGTGCCAGCCAAACGGCGGGTCTCAATGAAAAACTGTTTTTT
abundance: -; d_gene: TRBD2; j_gene: TRBJ2-1; v_gene: TRBV5-1; CDR3aa: CASREGSGTEQFF; CDR3nt: TGCGCCAGCAGAGAAGGTAGCGGGACTGAGCAGTTCTTC
abundance: -; d_gene: -; j_gene: TRBJ1-2; v_gene: TRBV28; CDR3aa: CASRFLRLGGYTF; CDR3nt: TGTGCCAGCAGATTCCTTCGGTTGGGGGGCTACACCTTC
abundance: -; d_gene: TRBD2; j_gene: TRBJ2-5; v_gene: TRBV7-6; CDR3aa: CASSSPTSRETQYF; CDR3nt: TGTGCCAGCAGCTCACCGACTAGCCGGGAGACCCAGTACTTC
abundance: -; d_gene: -; j_gene: TRBJ1-5; v_gene: TRBV13; CDR3aa: CASSLGNQPQHF; CDR3nt: TGTGCCAGCAGCTTGGGAAATCAGCCCCAGCATTTT
abundance: -; d_gene: -; j_gene: TRBJ1-4; v_gene: TRBV5-1; CDR3aa: CASSGSTPSLEKLFF; CDR3nt: TGCGCCAGCAGCGGGTCGACTCCTTCACTCGAAAAACTGTTTTTT
abundance: -; d_gene: -; j_gene: TRBJ2-1; v_gene: TRBV7-3; CDR3aa: CASSLVTTSYNEQFF; CDR3nt: TGTGCCAGCAGCTTAGTGACCACCTCCTACAATGAGCAGTTCTTC
abundance: few; d_gene: TRBD1; j_gene: TRBJ2-5; v_gene: TRBV6-1; CDR3aa: CASSDRGLKTQYF; CDR3nt: TGTGCCAGCAGTGACAGGGGGCTTAAGACCCAGTACTTC
abundance: -; d_gene: -; j_gene: TRBJ1-1; v_gene: TRBV7-8; CDR3aa: CASSLGGPRGNTEAFF; CDR3nt: TGTGCCAGCAGCTTAGGCGGCCCGAGGGGGAACACTGAAGCTTTCTTT
abundance: -; d_gene: TRBD1; j_gene: TRBJ2-7; v_gene: TRBV19; CDR3aa: CASQPSRDRDYEQYF; CDR3nt: TGTGCCAGCCAGCCATCCCGGGACAGGGATTACGAGCAGTACTTC
abundance: -; d_gene: -; j_gene: TRBJ2-7; v_gene: TRBV7-9; CDR3aa: CASSPRRTTTYEQYF; CDR3nt: TGTGCCAGCAGCCCCCGCCGGACTACAACCTACGAGCAGTACTTC
abundance: -; d_gene: TRBD2; j_gene: TRBJ2-7; v_gene: TRBV27; CDR3aa: CASRPTVGTSGRSTSYEQYF; CDR3nt: TGTGCCAGCAGGCCTACCGTCGGGACTAGCGGGAGATCGACTTCCTACGAGCAGTACTTC
abundance: few; d_gene: TRBD1; j_gene: TRBJ1-2; v_gene: TRBV7-9; CDR3aa: CASSYMTGDRGYTF; CDR3nt: TGTGCCAGCAGCTACATGACAGGGGACCGCGGCTACACCTTC
abundance: -; d_gene: -; j_gene: TRBJ2-1; v_gene: TRBV2; CDR3aa: CASSGLGLKEQFF; CDR3nt: TGTGCCAGCAGTGGACTAGGGTTAAAGGAGCAGTTCTTC
abundance: -; d_gene: TRBD1; j_gene: TRBJ2-5; v_gene: TRBV3-1/TRBV3-2; CDR3aa: CASTARDRGTETQYF; CDR3nt: TGTGCCAGCACCGCAAGGGACAGGGGAACAGAGACCCAGTACTTC
abundance: -; d_gene: -; j_gene: TRBJ1-2; v_gene: TRBV9; CDR3aa: CASSVAGNRELYGYTF; CDR3nt: TGTGCCAGCAGCGTAGCAGGAAACAGGGAGTTGTATGGCTACACCTTC
abundance: -; d_gene: -; j_gene: TRBJ1-1; v_gene: TRBV3-1/TRBV3-2; CDR3aa: CASSRNPNTEAFF; CDR3nt: TGTGCCAGCAGTCGTAACCCCAACACTGAAGCTTTCTTT
abundance: -; d_gene: -; j_gene: TRBJ1-6; v_gene: TRBV5-6; CDR3aa: CASSFRAPYNSPLHF; CDR3nt: TGTGCCAGCAGCTTCAGGGCCCCCTATAATTCACCCCTCCACTTT
abundance: -; d_gene: TRBD1; j_gene: TRBJ1-2; v_gene: TRBV29-1; CDR3aa: CSVERRGGYGYTF; CDR3nt: TGCAGCGTTGAACGCAGGGGGGGCTATGGCTACACCTTC
abundance: -; d_gene: -; j_gene: TRBJ1-1; v_gene: TRBV12-3/TRBV12-4; CDR3aa: CASRTRTADGAFF; CDR3nt: TGTGCCAGCAGAACCCGGACGGCGGACGGAGCTTTCTTT
abundance: -; d_gene: -; j_gene: TRBJ1-1; v_gene: TRBV6-5; CDR3aa: CASIRQGGYTEAFF; CDR3nt: TGTGCCAGCATAAGGCAGGGAGGGTACACTGAAGCTTTCTTT
abundance: -; d_gene: TRBD2; j_gene: TRBJ2-1; v_gene: TRBV6-4; CDR3aa: CASSESSGSVGEQFF; CDR3nt: TGTGCCAGCAGTGAATCCAGCGGGAGCGTGGGTGAGCAGTTCTTC
abundance: few; d_gene: TRBD2; j_gene: TRBJ2-5; v_gene: TRBV4-1; CDR3aa: CASSQDPGGSKETQYF; CDR3nt: TGCGCCAGCAGCCAAGATCCCGGCGGGAGTAAGGAGACCCAGTACTTC
abundance: once; d_gene: TRBD1; j_gene: TRBJ1-1; v_gene: TRBV2; CDR3aa: CASIRDRENTEAFF; CDR3nt: TGTGCCAGCATCCGGGACAGGGAGAACACTGAAGCTTTCTTT
abundance: -; d_gene: -; j_gene: TRBJ1-2; v_gene: TRBV27; CDR3aa: CASSLGSNYGYTF; CDR3nt: TGTGCCAGCAGTCTGGGGTCTAACTATGGCTACACCTTC
abundance: -; d_gene: -; j_gene: TRBJ2-7; v_gene: TRBV7-6; CDR3aa: CASSPRLGGSYEQYF; CDR3nt: TGTGCCAGCAGCCCGCGACTAGGAGGCTCCTACGAGCAGTACTTC
abundance: -; d_gene: -; j_gene: TRBJ2-7; v_gene: TRBV11-2; CDR3aa: CASSLDNGAYEQYF; CDR3nt: TGTGCCAGCAGCTTAGACAACGGGGCCTACGAGCAGTACTTC
abundance: -; d_gene: -; j_gene: TRBJ2-5; v_gene: TRBV24-1; CDR3aa: CATSAANQETQYF; CDR3nt: TGTGCCACCAGCGCGGCAAACCAAGAGACCCAGTACTTC
abundance: -; d_gene: -; j_gene: TRBJ2-1; v_gene: TRBV27; CDR3aa: CASRQRATYNEQFF; CDR3nt: TGTGCCAGCAGGCAGCGGGCCACCTACAATGAGCAGTTCTTC
abundance: -; d_gene: -; j_gene: TRBJ2-6; v_gene: TRBV6-1; CDR3aa: CASSDGYRSGANVLTF; CDR3nt: TGTGCCAGCAGTGACGGATACCGCTCTGGGGCCAACGTCCTGACTTTC
abundance: once; d_gene: -; j_gene: TRBJ1-5; v_gene: TRBV23-1; CDR3aa: CASSQSHKKVKSAQHF; CDR3nt: TGCGCCAGCAGTCAATCACATAAAAAGGTCAAGAGCGCCCAGCATTTT
abundance: -; d_gene: -; j_gene: TRBJ1-2; v_gene: TRBV5-4; CDR3aa: CASSQGYGYTF; CDR3nt: TGTGCCAGCAGCCAGGGGTATGGCTACACCTTC
abundance: -; d_gene: -; j_gene: TRBJ1-1; v_gene: TRBV7-3; CDR3aa: CASSLNSAGMNTEAFF; CDR3nt: TGTGCCAGCAGCTTAAATTCCGCCGGGATGAACACTGAAGCTTTCTTT
abundance: once; d_gene: -; j_gene: TRBJ1-1; v_gene: TRBV7-3; CDR3aa: CASSLTSNTEAFF; CDR3nt: TGTGCCAGCAGCTTAACAAGCAACACTGAAGCTTTCTTT
abundance: -; d_gene: -; j_gene: TRBJ2-6; v_gene: TRBV15; CDR3aa: CATSRDALSGANVLTF; CDR3nt: TGTGCCACCAGCAGAGATGCACTTTCTGGGGCCAACGTCCTGACTTTC
abundance: -; d_gene: -; j_gene: TRBJ2-7; v_gene: TRBV7-9; CDR3aa: CASSSVKLGQAYEQYF; CDR3nt: TGTGCCAGCAGCTCCGTAAAGCTGGGGCAGGCCTACGAGCAGTACTTC
abundance: -; d_gene: TRBD1; j_gene: TRBJ1-2; v_gene: TRBV7-9; CDR3aa: CASSLGRDSFYGYTF; CDR3nt: TGTGCCAGCAGCTTAGGGCGGGACAGCTTCTATGGCTACACCTTC
abundance: -; d_gene: -; j_gene: TRBJ1-5; v_gene: TRBV2; CDR3aa: CASSDGGETYQPQHF; CDR3nt: TGTGCCAGCAGTGATGGAGGGGAGACCTACCAGCCCCAGCATTTT
abundance: -; d_gene: -; j_gene: TRBJ1-2; v_gene: TRBV14; CDR3aa: CASRQVVYRRLWGYTF; CDR3nt: TGTGCCAGCAGACAAGTCGTATATAGGAGGCTGTGGGGCTACACCTTC
abundance: -; d_gene: -; j_gene: TRBJ1-1; v_gene: TRBV4-2; CDR3aa: CASGAPENTEAFF; CDR3nt: TGTGCCAGCGGGGCACCGGAGAACACTGAAGCTTTCTTT
abundance: -; d_gene: -; j_gene: TRBJ2-2; v_gene: TRBV11-3; CDR3aa: CASSSTGELFF; CDR3nt: TGTGCCAGCAGCTCCACCGGGGAGCTGTTTTTT
abundance: -; d_gene: -; j_gene: TRBJ1-5; v_gene: TRBV28; CDR3aa: CASVRGGSNQPQHF; CDR3nt: TGTGCCAGCGTCAGGGGCGGGAGCAATCAGCCCCAGCATTTT
abundance: -; d_gene: -; j_gene: TRBJ2-6; v_gene: TRBV7-9; CDR3aa: CASSRRLLAAPGANVLTF; CDR3nt: TGTGCCAGCAGCCGCCGACTGCTAGCTGCCCCTGGGGCCAACGTCCTGACTTTC
abundance: -; d_gene: TRBD2; j_gene: TRBJ2-2; v_gene: TRBV24-1; CDR3aa: CATSVAGDTGELFF; CDR3nt: TGTGCCACCAGTGTTGCGGGAGACACCGGGGAGCTGTTTTTT
abundance: few; d_gene: TRBD1; j_gene: TRBJ1-2; v_gene: TRBV18; CDR3aa: CASSPTGRSGYTF; CDR3nt: TGTGCCAGCTCACCGACAGGGAGGAGCGGCTACACCTTC
abundance: -; d_gene: TRBD2; j_gene: TRBJ2-3; v_gene: TRBV10-3; CDR3aa: CAISEAASGSSTDTQYF; CDR3nt: TGTGCCATCAGTGAGGCCGCTAGCGGGAGCAGCACAGATACGCAGTATTTT
abundance: few; d_gene: -; j_gene: TRBJ1-2; v_gene: TRBV30; CDR3aa: CAWSPDRRGYTF; CDR3nt: TGTGCCTGGAGTCCCGATAGGCGGGGCTACACCTTC
abundance: -; d_gene: -; j_gene: TRBJ1-2; v_gene: TRBV9; CDR3aa: CASSAYGTGGYTF; CDR3nt: TGTGCCAGCAGCGCTTACGGGACGGGAGGCTACACCTTC
abundance: -; d_gene: -; j_gene: TRBJ1-3; v_gene: TRBV5-1; CDR3aa: CASSPDRLTGNTIYF; CDR3nt: TGCGCCAGCAGCCCGGACAGATTGACTGGAAACACCATATATTTT
abundance: -; d_gene: -; j_gene: TRBJ1-2; v_gene: TRBV9; CDR3aa: CASSPDNRLGGYTF; CDR3nt: TGTGCCAGCAGCCCGGACAATAGGCTCGGAGGCTACACCTTC